The 27 T cell receptor beta chains below all came from one sample that was sequenced in a study of OX40 agonist ivuxolimab in advanced cancers. Sequencing used immunoSEQ multiplex PCR; TCRdb keeps in-frame clones, though not all of them. In the table there are fewer than 85,000 clones, around nine tenths of which are singletons. Source: CD4+ or CD8+ T cells sorted from blood, taken in a trial of the OX40 agonist ivuxolimab. These receptors were obtained from an adult with an advanced solid tumor such as melanoma, head and neck, liver or kidney cancer.

V is TRBV9 and J is TRBJ2-1; 10 bases line up with TRBD1. Germline values: CDR1 SGDLS, CDR2 YYNGEE. Trimming cost V 5 bases and J 6 bases; bases outside gene matches: 8. The CDR3 consists of 15 residues. Here the CDR3 DNA reads TGTGCCAGCAGAGACAGCGACAGGGGGCCCAATGAGCAGTTCTTC. Translation gives CASRDSDRGPNEQFF.

This rearrangement joins TRBV4-1 to TRBJ1-4, with D perhaps TRBD1 (5 bases). Germline loops: CDR1 MGHRA, CDR2 YSYEKL. V dropped 7 bases and J dropped 5 bases, with 20 bases sitting between them. This CDR3 has 16 residues. The CDR3 sequence is CASTSKLRGSNEKLFF. CDR3 in DNA: TGCGCCAGCACCTCCAAGTTAAGGGGCTCGAATGAAAAACTGTTTTTT.

The chain links TRBV19 to TRBJ2-5; the D gene is possibly TRBD1 (5 bases). The ends were cut back, 5 bases at V and 1 base at J, with 8 bases in the middle. The CDR3 sequence is 13 residues long. Germline CDR1 LNHDA, CDR2 SQIVND (reference sequence). CDR3 residues: CASSSQGQETQYF. The CDR3 region has the DNA TGTGCCAGTAGTTCGCAGGGCCAAGAGACCCAGTACTTC.

This chain uses TRBV2 with TRBJ2-3; D gene uncertain. This CDR3 comprises 13 residues. Trimming took 0 bases from V and 6 from J, leaving 7 bases between them. Germline-derived CDR1 and CDR2 are SNHLY and FYNNEI. In nucleotides, the CDR3 is TGTGCCAGCAGTGAAGCGGGCGTCGATACGCAGTATTTT. Translation gives CASSEAGVDTQYF.

V gene TRBV27 combines with J gene TRBJ2-7; possibly TRBD1 for D (5 bases). The germline V gene has CDR1 MNHEY and CDR2 SMNVEV (reference sequence). V lost 6 bases and J 5 bases, leaving 17 bases between the germline ends. This CDR3 contains 14 residues. CDR3 nucleotide sequence: TGTGCCAGCAGCCCACGTCAGGGCCGGGACGAGCAGTACTTC. The encoded protein is CASSPRQGRDEQYF.

The chain joins TRBV5-1 to TRBJ2-7; D assignment may be TRBD1 or TRBD2 (5 bases each). Trimming took 0 bases from V and 0 from J, leaving 7 bases between them. The CDR3 runs to 14 residues. Germline loops: CDR1 SGHRS, CDR2 YFSETQ. This chain's CDR3 is CASSLGGNSYEQYF. DNA for the CDR3: TGCGCCAGCAGCTTGGGGGGGAACTCCTACGAGCAGTACTTC.

V usage is TRBV5-6 and J usage is TRBJ1-2; maybe TRBD1 (6 bases). The CDR3 is made up of 15 amino acids. Germline CDR1 and CDR2: SGHDT and YYEEEE. Trimming stripped 4 bases from V and 0 bases from J, with 13 bases between. The CDR3 reads CASSIYDRTNYGYTF. CDR3 bases: TGTGCCAGCAGCATATATGACAGGACTAACTATGGCTACACCTTC.

The genes are TRBV5-4 and TRBJ2-7; 9 bases line up with TRBD2. V shed 4 bases, J shed 7 bases, and the junction held 15 bases outside the gene matches. Germline CDR1 reads SGHNT; CDR2 reads YYREEE (reference sequence). This CDR3 spans 16 amino acids. The CDR3: CASSLDASGALREQYF. The CDR3 DNA sequence: TGTGCCAGCAGCCTAGACGCTAGCGGGGCCCTGAGGGAGCAGTACTTC.

This chain uses TRBV7-6 with TRBJ1-5; D is ambiguous. This CDR3 contains 13 residues. Per the germline V gene, CDR1 is SGHVS and CDR2 is FNYEAQ. Trimming took 5 bases from V and 0 from J, leaving 5 bases between them. In DNA, the CDR3 is TGTGCCAGCAGCAAGAGTAGCAATCAGCCCCAGCATTTT. Translated, it gives CASSKSSNQPQHF. Together with reference TRBV7-6 and TRBJ1-5, the CDR3 gives the full variable domain: GAGVSQSPRYKVTKRGQDVALRCDPISGHVSLYWYRQALGQGPEFLTYFNYEAQQDKSGLPNDRFSAERPEGSISTLTIQRTEQRDSAMYRCASSKSSNQPQHFGDGTRLSIL.

V is TRBV27 and J is TRBJ2-7; 8 bases match TRBD1. The CDR3 consists of 13 residues. The germline V gene has CDR1 MNHEY and CDR2 SMNVEV (reference sequence). V gave up 3 bases and J gave up 6 bases; unmatched junction bases: 4. CDR3 nucleotide sequence: TGTGCCAGCAGTTTCTACCAGGGGGCCGAGCAGTACTTC. As protein: CASSFYQGAEQYF.

The chain employs TRBV28 and TRBJ2-7; possible D gene TRBD2, 5 bases. In germline, CDR1 is MDHEN, CDR2 SYDVKM. The CDR3 sequence is 14 residues long. V was trimmed by 2 bases and J by 6 bases, leaving 14 bases between them. The CDR3 sequence: CASSLPLGEREQYF. The CDR3 DNA reads as TGTGCCAGCAGTTTACCCCTGGGAGAGCGCGAGCAGTACTTC.

The chain uses TRBV15 and TRBJ2-7, with D perhaps assigned TRBD1 or TRBD2 (6 bases each). Trimming left V 0 bases short and J 4 bases short, with 10 bases between. The CDR3 sequence is 14 residues long. CDR1 and CDR2 from the germline V gene are LNHNV and YYDKDF (reference sequence). In DNA, the CDR3 is TGTGCCACCAGCAGAGAACAGGGAGGTTACGAGCAGTACTTC. Translation: CATSREQGGYEQYF. The full variable domain, with the rest looked up from reference TRBV15 and TRBJ2-7, is DAMVIQNPRYQVTQFGKPVTLSCSQTLNHNVMYWYQQKSSQAPKLLFHYYDKDFNNEADTPDNFQSRRPNTSFCFLDIRSPGLGDTAMYLCATSREQGGYEQYFGPGTRLTVT.

The V gene is TRBV19, the J gene TRBJ2-5; 7 positions match TRBD2. The CDR3 is 15 residues long. Per the germline V gene, CDR1 is LNHDA and CDR2 is SQIVND (reference sequence). V lost 5 bases, J lost 5 bases, and 11 bases stayed unmatched. The CDR3 reads CASSFGAGVGETQYF. The CDR3 DNA is TGTGCCAGTAGTTTTGGGGCGGGAGTGGGGGAGACCCAGTACTTC. Looking up the rest from reference TRBV19 and TRBJ2-5 gives the full variable domain: DGGITQSPKYLFRKEGQNVTLSCEQNLNHDAMYWYRQDPGQGLRLIYYSQIVNDFQKGDIAEGYSVSREKKESFPLTVTSAQKNPTAFYLCASSFGAGVGETQYFGPGTRLLVL.

The chain combines TRBV30 with TRBJ2-1; D is undetermined. This CDR3 has 13 residues. Trimming removed 4 bases at V and 4 bases at J, with 11 bases between. Germline V gene sequence: CDR1 GTSNPN, CDR2 SVGIG (reference sequence). Here the CDR3 DNA reads TGTGCCTGGACCGAGAACCCGTACAATGAGCAGTTCTTC. It translates to CAWTENPYNEQFF.

This rearrangement joins TRBV28 to TRBJ1-4; TRBD1 agrees at 8 bases. V lost 5 bases to trimming and J lost 8 bases; unmatched junction nucleotides: 13. This CDR3 spans 16 amino acids. Germline V gene data show CDR1 as MDHEN and CDR2 as SYDVKM. The CDR3 DNA is TGTGCCAGCAGTCCGCAACTCCAGGGGGCGTACGAAAAACTGTTTTTT. It yields the protein CASSPQLQGAYEKLFF.

CDR3 nucleotides: TGTGCCAGCAGCTTAACGGGAAGTAAAGAGACCCAGTACTTC. It translates to CASSLTGSKETQYF. The rearrangement links TRBV7-3 to TRBJ2-5; D uncertain. Germline CDR1 SGHTA, CDR2 FQGTGA. Trimming stripped 0 bases from V and 3 bases from J, with 8 bases between. This CDR3 comprises 14 residues. Looking up the rest from reference TRBV7-3 and TRBJ2-5 gives the full variable domain: GAGVSQTPSNKVTEKGKYVELRCDPISGHTALYWYRQSLGQGPEFLIYFQGTGAADDSGLPNDRFFAVRPEGSVSTLKIQRTERGDSAVYLCASSLTGSKETQYFGPGTRLLVL.

This rearrangement joins TRBV30 to TRBJ2-5; D unclear. The V and J ends lost 2 bases and 7 bases respectively, with 14 bases between them. Germline V gene lookup returns CDR1 GTSNPN and CDR2 SVGIG (reference sequence). The CDR3 is 13 residues long. CDR3 residues: CAWSFVPGGTQYF. The CDR3 bases are TGTGCCTGGAGTTTTGTACCGGGTGGGACCCAGTACTTC.

The gene calls are TRBV19 and TRBJ2-6; D is unresolved. The CDR3 covers 14 residues. Germline values: CDR1 LNHDA, CDR2 SQIVND (reference sequence). Trimming left V 8 bases short and J 2 bases short, with 10 bases between. The CDR3 loop is CASGPGAGANVLTF. The CDR3, as DNA: TGTGCCAGTGGCCCTGGGGCTGGGGCCAACGTCCTGACTTTC.

V and J are TRBV7-3 and TRBJ2-5; possibly TRBD2 for D (5 bases). The J call may be incorrect, as the DNA end agrees better with TRBJ2-7. The CDR3 sequence is 13 residues long. Germline V gene data show CDR1 as SGHTA and CDR2 as FQGTGA. The CDR3 loop reads CASSATMRDEQYF. In DNA, the CDR3 is TGTGCCAGCAGCGCCACAATGCGGGACGAGCAGTACTTC.

The rearrangement joins TRBV18 to TRBJ1-2; 9 bases agree with TRBD1. Germline assignment: CDR1 KGHSH and CDR2 LQKENI. The ends lost 6 bases at V and 3 bases at J; junction bases unmatched: 11. The CDR3 spans 16 residues. CDR3 DNA: TGTGCCAGCTCTCTTCAAGGGACAGGGATTTACTATGGCTACACCTTC. Translating gives CASSLQGTGIYYGYTF.

This sequence joins TRBV9 and TRBJ2-1, with TRBD2 matching over 9 bases. After removal of 4 bases from V and 5 bases from J, the junction contained 7 bases not matched to a gene. The CDR3 has 15 residues. CDR1 and CDR2 from the germline V gene are SGDLS and YYNGEE. The CDR3, as DNA: TGTGCCAGCAGCCCCTCCGGACTAGCGAACAATGAGCAGTTCTTC. Its protein product is CASSPSGLANNEQFF.

The chain has TRBV6-5 and TRBJ2-1; 11 bases agree with TRBD1. The J segment lost 6 bases and the V segment lost 2 bases, leaving 6 bases of the junction unmatched. Germline V lookup: CDR1 MNHEY, CDR2 SVGAGI. This CDR3 has 16 amino acids. This CDR3 is CASSYGGTGGINEQFF. The CDR3 bases are TGTGCCAGCAGTTACGGCGGGACAGGGGGAATCAATGAGCAGTTCTTC.

The chain carries TRBV29-1 and TRBJ1-2; D gene ambiguous. CDR1 is SQVTM, CDR2 ANQGSEA, per germline. Trimming removed 8 bases from V and 4 bases from J, with 17 bases in between. This CDR3 region has 13 residues. CDR3 in amino acids: CSTYSGRSYGYTF. The CDR3 DNA follows: TGCAGCACCTACTCCGGGAGATCCTATGGCTACACCTTC.

The chain combines TRBV10-1 with TRBJ2-5; TRBD1 might be the D (7 bases). This CDR3 contains 14 residues. In germline, CDR1 is WNHNN, CDR2 SYGVQD (reference sequence). Trimming stripped 4 bases from V and 4 bases from J, with 13 bases between. CDR3 amino acids: CASSVNRGGETQYF. In nucleotides, the CDR3 is TGCGCCAGCAGTGTGAACAGGGGAGGAGAGACCCAGTACTTC.

V and J are TRBV4-1 and TRBJ1-6, with TRBD1 identical over 7 bases. Germline CDR1 is MGHRA and CDR2 is YSYEKL. The trim removed 3 bases at V and 6 bases at J, leaving 5 bases unmatched. This CDR3 contains 15 residues. Here the CDR3 reads CASSHPGTVNSPLHF. DNA for the CDR3: TGCGCCAGCAGCCATCCCGGGACAGTTAATTCACCCCTCCACTTT.

The chain has TRBV28 and TRBJ2-3; D is unclear. CDR1 and CDR2 (germline): MDHEN, SYDVKM. V gave up 3 bases and J gave up 6 bases, with 13 bases separating them. This CDR3 has 14 residues. CDR3 loop: CASSFPTAGDTQYF. The CDR3, as DNA: TGTGCCAGCAGTTTCCCCACCGCCGGCGATACGCAGTATTTT. Supplemented by reference TRBV28 and TRBJ2-3, the full variable domain reads DVKVTQSSRYLVKRTGEKVFLECVQDMDHENMFWYRQDPGLGLRLIYFSYDVKMKEKGDIPEGYSVSREKKERFSLILESASTNQTSMYLCASSFPTAGDTQYFGPGTRLTVL.

This sequence joins TRBV6-5 and TRBJ2-1; 7 bases map to TRBD2. The CDR3 runs 11 residues. Germline lookup yields CDR1 MNHEY and CDR2 SVGAGI. The V gene end was trimmed by 6 bases and the J gene end by 10 bases; junction bases not matched to a gene: 3. The CDR3 loop reads CASRGTMEQFF. DNA for the CDR3: TGTGCCAGCAGGGGGACTATGGAGCAGTTCTTC.